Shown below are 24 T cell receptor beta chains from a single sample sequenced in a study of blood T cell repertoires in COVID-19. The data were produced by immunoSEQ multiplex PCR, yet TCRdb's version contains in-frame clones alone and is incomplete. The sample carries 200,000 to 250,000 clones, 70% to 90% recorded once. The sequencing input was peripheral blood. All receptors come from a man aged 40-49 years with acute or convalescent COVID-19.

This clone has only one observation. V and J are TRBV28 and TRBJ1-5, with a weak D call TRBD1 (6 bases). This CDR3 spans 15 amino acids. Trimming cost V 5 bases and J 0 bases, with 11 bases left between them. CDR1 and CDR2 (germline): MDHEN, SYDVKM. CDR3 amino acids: CASSRGQLSNQPQHF. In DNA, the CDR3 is TGTGCCAGCAGTCGCGGACAGCTTAGCAATCAGCCCCAGCATTTT.

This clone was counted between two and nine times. The CDR3 DNA reads TGTGCCAGCAGTTTATCAGGACAGTCCTCTGGAAACACCATATATTTT. This gives the protein CASSLSGQSSGNTIYF. The chain couples TRBV27 to TRBJ1-3; D may be TRBD1 (6 bases). CDR1 MNHEY and CDR2 SMNVEV come from the germline V gene (reference sequence). CDR3 length: 16 amino acids. The V end lost 0 bases, the J end lost 0 bases, and 9 bases lay between the germline ends.

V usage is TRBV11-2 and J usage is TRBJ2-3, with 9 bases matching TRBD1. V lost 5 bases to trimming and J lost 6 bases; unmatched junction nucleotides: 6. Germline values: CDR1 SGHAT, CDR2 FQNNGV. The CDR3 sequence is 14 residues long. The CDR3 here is CASSRDREVDTQYF. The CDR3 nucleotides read TGTGCCAGCAGCCGGGACAGGGAGGTGGATACGCAGTATTTT.

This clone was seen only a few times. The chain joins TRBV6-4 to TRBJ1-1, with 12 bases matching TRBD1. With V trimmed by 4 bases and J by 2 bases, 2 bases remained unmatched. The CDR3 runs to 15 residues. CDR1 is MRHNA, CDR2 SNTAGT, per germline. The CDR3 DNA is TGTGCCAGCAGTGTAGGGACAGGGGGCAACACTGAAGCTTTCTTT. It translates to CASSVGTGGNTEAFF.

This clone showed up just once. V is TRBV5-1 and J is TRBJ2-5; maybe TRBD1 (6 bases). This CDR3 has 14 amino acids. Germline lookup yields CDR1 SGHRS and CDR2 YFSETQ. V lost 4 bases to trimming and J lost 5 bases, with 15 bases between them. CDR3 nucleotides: TGCGCCAGCAGCCCGGCACAGGGTTGGGAGACCCAGTACTTC. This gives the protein CASSPAQGWETQYF. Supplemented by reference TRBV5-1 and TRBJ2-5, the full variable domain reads KAGVTQTPRYLIKTRGQQVTLSCSPISGHRSVSWYQQTPGQGLQFLFEYFSETQRNKGNFPGRFSGRQFSNSRSEMNVSTLELGDSALYLCASSPAQGWETQYFGPGTRLLVL.

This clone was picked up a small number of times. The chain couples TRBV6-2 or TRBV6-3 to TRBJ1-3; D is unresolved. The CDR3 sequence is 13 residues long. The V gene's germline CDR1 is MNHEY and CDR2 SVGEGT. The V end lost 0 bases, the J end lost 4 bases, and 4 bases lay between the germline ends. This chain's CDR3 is CASSYSRGNTIYF. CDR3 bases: TGTGCCAGCAGTTACTCCCGGGGAAACACCATATATTTT.

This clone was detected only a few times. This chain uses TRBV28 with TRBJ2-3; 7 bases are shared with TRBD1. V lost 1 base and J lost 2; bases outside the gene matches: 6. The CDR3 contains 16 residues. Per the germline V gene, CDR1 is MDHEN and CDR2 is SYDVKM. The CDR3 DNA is TGTGCCAGCAGTTTATCGGGCGACAGGGTCACAGATACGCAGTATTTT. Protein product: CASSLSGDRVTDTQYF.

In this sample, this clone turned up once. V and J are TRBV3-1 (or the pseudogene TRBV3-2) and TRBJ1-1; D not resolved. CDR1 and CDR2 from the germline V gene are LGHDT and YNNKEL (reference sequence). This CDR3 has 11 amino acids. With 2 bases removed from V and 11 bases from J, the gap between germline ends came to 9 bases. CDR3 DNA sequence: TGTGCCAGCAGCCAACAGAGGCAGGCTTTCTTT. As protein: CASSQQRQAFF.

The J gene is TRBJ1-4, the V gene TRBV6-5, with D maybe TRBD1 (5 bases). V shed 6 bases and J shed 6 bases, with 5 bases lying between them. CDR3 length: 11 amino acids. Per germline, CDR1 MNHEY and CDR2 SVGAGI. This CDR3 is CASRGDEKLFF. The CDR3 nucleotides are TGTGCCAGCAGAGGGGATGAAAAACTGTTTTTT.

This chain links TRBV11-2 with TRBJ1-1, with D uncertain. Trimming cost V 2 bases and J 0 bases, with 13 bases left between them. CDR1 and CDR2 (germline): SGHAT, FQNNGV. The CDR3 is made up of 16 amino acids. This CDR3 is CASSLPPGGMNTEAFF. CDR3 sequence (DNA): TGTGCCAGCAGCTTACCCCCCGGCGGAATGAACACTGAAGCTTTCTTT.

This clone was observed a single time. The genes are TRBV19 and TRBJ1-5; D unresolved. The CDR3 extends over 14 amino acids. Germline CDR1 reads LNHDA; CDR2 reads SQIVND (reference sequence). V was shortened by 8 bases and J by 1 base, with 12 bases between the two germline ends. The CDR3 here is CASRDPGSNQPQHF. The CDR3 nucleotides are TGTGCCAGTCGAGACCCCGGGAGCAATCAGCCCCAGCATTTT.

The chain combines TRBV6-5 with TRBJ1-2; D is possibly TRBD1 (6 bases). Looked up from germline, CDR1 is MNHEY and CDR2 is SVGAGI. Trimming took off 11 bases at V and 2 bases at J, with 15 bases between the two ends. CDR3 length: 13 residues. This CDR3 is CAVGEGVNYGYTF. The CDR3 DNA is TGTGCCGTCGGGGAGGGGGTGAACTATGGCTACACCTTC.

CDR3 sequence: CASSPGQGVHRYTF. CDR3 nucleotides: TGCGCCAGCAGCCCAGGACAGGGGGTCCATCGCTACACCTTC. The chain links TRBV5-1 to TRBJ1-2; 10 bases are a match to TRBD1. Germline values: CDR1 SGHRS, CDR2 YFSETQ. V dropped 4 bases and J dropped 9; count of bases not matched to a gene: 9. The CDR3 is 14 residues long.

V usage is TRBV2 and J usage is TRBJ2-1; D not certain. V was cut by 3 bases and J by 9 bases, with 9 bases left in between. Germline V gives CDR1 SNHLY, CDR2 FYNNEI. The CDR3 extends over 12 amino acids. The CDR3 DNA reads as TGTGCCAGCAGTGACCAGATTGGTGAGCAGTTCTTC. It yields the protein CASSDQIGEQFF.

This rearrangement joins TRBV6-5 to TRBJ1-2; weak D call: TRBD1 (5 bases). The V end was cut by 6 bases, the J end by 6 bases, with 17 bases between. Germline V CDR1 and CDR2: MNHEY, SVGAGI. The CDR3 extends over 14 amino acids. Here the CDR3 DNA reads TGTGCCAGCAGCCCGCAGGCGGGACGTCATGGCTACACCTTC. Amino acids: CASSPQAGRHGYTF.

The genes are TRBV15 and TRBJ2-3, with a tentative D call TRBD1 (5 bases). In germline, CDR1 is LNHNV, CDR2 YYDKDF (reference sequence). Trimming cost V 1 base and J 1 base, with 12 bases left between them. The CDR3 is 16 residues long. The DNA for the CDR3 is TGTGCCACCAGCAGAGTAGGGGTCTTTCGCACAGATACGCAGTATTTT. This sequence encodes CATSRVGVFRTDTQYF.

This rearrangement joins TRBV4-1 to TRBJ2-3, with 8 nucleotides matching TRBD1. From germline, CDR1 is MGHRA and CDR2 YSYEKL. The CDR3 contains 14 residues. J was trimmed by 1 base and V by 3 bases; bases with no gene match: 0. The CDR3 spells CASSQTGGTDTQYF. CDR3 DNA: TGCGCCAGCAGCCAGACAGGGGGCACAGATACGCAGTATTTT.

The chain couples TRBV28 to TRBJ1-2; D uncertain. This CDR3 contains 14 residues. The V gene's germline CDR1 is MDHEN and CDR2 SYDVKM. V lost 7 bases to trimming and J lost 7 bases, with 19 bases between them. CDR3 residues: CASTSSGGIRGYTF. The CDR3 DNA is TGTGCCAGCACCTCCAGCGGAGGGATTCGTGGCTACACCTTC.

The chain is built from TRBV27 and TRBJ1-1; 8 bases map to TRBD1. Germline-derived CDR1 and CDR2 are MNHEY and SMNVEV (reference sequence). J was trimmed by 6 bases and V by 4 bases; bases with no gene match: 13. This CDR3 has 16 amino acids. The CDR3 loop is CASSSQGTGFRPEAFF. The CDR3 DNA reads TGTGCCAGCAGTTCCCAAGGGACAGGATTTCGTCCTGAAGCTTTCTTT.

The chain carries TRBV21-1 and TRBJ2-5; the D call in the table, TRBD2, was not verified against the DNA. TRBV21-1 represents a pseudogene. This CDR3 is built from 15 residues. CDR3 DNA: TGTGCCAGCAGGCGCCCGGGGTCGTACCAAGAGACCCAGTACTTC. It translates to CASRRPGSYQETQYF.

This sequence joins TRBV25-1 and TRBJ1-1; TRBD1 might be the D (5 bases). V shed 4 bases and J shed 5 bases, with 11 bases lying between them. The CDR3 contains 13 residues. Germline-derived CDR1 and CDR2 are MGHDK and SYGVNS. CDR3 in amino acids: CASSGRGRTEAFF. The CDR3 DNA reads TGTGCCAGCAGTGGGAGGGGAAGAACTGAAGCTTTCTTT.

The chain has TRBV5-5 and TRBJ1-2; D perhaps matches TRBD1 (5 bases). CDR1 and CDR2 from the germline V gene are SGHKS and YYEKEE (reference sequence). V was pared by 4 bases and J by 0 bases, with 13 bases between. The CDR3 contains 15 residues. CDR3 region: CASSVDRYSNYGYTF. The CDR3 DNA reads TGTGCCAGCAGCGTCGACAGATACTCTAACTATGGCTACACCTTC.

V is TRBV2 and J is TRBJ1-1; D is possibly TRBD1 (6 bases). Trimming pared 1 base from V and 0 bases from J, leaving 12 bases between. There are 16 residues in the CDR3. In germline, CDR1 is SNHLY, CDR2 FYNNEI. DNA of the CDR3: TGTGCCAGCAGTGAAGGAGGGGGAGCTATGAACACTGAAGCTTTCTTT. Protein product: CASSEGGGAMNTEAFF.

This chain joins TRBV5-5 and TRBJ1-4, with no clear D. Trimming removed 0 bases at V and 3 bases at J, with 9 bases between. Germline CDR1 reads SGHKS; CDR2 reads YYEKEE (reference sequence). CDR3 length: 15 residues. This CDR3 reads CASSLGVTSNEKLFF. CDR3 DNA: TGTGCCAGCAGCTTGGGAGTGACATCTAATGAAAAACTGTTTTTT.